Shown below are 23 T cell receptor beta chains from a single sample sequenced in a study of cytomegalovirus exposure and HLA in healthy donors. The PCR was carried out with 60 Vbeta primers and 13 Jbeta primers. The data were produced by immunoSEQ multiplex PCR, yet TCRdb's version contains in-frame clones alone and is incomplete. The sample shows some 130,000 clones, 60% to 80% of them seen only once. Sequencing was carried out using PBMCs. These receptor sequences come from a woman in her sixties in good health and CMV-seronegative.

This chain joins TRBV5-1 and TRBJ2-7; tentatively, D is TRBD2 (6 bases). V lost 6 bases to trimming and J lost 1 base, with 14 bases between them. Germline assignment: CDR1 SGHRS and CDR2 YFSETQ. This CDR3 region has 14 residues. CDR3 DNA: TGCGCCAGCACCCTTGGAGGGAGATCCTACGAGCAGTACTTC. Translated, it gives CASTLGGRSYEQYF.

The chain uses TRBV6-1 and TRBJ2-7; the match to TRBD1 covers 8 bases. The germline CDR1 and CDR2 sequences are MNHNS and SASEGT. Trimming removed 8 bases from V and 0 bases from J; junction bases left unmatched: 6. The CDR3 loop spans 14 amino acids. CDR3 DNA: TGTGCCAGCGGACCTACAGGGGGCTCCTACGAGCAGTACTTC. This codes for CASGPTGGSYEQYF.

This rearrangement joins TRBV7-9 to TRBJ1-2; D is ambiguous. Germline V gene sequence: CDR1 SEHNR, CDR2 FQNEAQ (reference sequence). Trimming removed 5 bases from V and 8 bases from J, with 18 bases in between. CDR3 length: 14 amino acids. The DNA for the CDR3 is TGTGCCAGCAGCCACCCGATTGTCTCTATGGGCTACACCTTC. This encodes CASSHPIVSMGYTF.

The chain carries TRBV19 and TRBJ1-2; weak D call: TRBD1 (5 bases). The germline CDR1 and CDR2 sequences are LNHDA and SQIVND (reference sequence). This CDR3 region has 13 residues. V was pared by 5 bases and J by 5 bases, with 12 bases between. CDR3 in amino acids: CASSQDSVYGYTF. In nucleotides, the CDR3 is TGTGCCAGTAGTCAAGACAGTGTGTATGGCTACACCTTC.

This CDR3 is CASSLGVGEQYF. The DNA for the CDR3 is TGTGCCAGCAGTTTAGGGGTTGGCGAGCAGTACTTC. The chain recombines TRBV6-6 with TRBJ2-7; tentative D call: TRBD1 (5 bases). V was pared by 4 bases and J by 6 bases, with 10 bases between. The CDR3 spans 12 residues. Germline V CDR1 and CDR2: MNHNY, SVGAGI (reference sequence).

In DNA, the CDR3 is TGCGCCAGCAGCTGGGGGGGCGGCCCAGTCGAAGAGACCCAGTACTTC. Protein: CASSWGGGPVEETQYF. The rearrangement links TRBV5-1 to TRBJ2-5; D is perhaps TRBD2 (7 bases). Germline CDR1 SGHRS, CDR2 YFSETQ. The V gene lost 3 bases and the J gene lost 3 bases, with 18 bases spanning the gap. The CDR3 runs 16 residues.

The rearrangement uses TRBV7-6 and TRBJ2-5, with a tentative D call TRBD2 (5 bases). CDR1 SGHVS and CDR2 FNYEAQ come from the germline V gene. This CDR3 has 16 residues. The germline V and J ends were trimmed by 1 base and 1 base, with 13 bases remaining between them. The CDR3 region has the DNA TGTGCCAGCAGCTTAGTAGTGCCAGAGGGCCAAGAGACCCAGTACTTC. This translates into CASSLVVPEGQETQYF. Variable domain in full (rest from reference TRBV7-6 and TRBJ2-5): GAGVSQSPRYKVTKRGQDVALRCDPISGHVSLYWYRQALGQGPEFLTYFNYEAQQDKSGLPNDRFSAERPEGSISTLTIQRTEQRDSAMYRCASSLVVPEGQETQYFGPGTRLLVL.

V usage is TRBV6-5 and J usage is TRBJ2-7, with D possibly matching TRBD2 (5 bases). CDR3 length: 12 amino acids. V was trimmed by 6 bases and J by 8 bases, leaving 14 bases between them. The germline V gene has CDR1 MNHEY and CDR2 SVGAGI. The CDR3 nucleotides are TGTGCCAGCAGCCTCGAGGGTTACCAGCAGTACTTC. Residues: CASSLEGYQQYF.

This clone has only a few counts. V is TRBV2 and J is TRBJ2-7; D unresolved. Trimming stripped 7 bases from V and 1 base from J, with 11 bases between. The CDR3 runs to 13 residues. The germline V gene encodes CDR1 SNHLY and CDR2 FYNNEI. CDR3 amino acids: CASMWVESYEQYF. CDR3 sequence (DNA): TGTGCCAGCATGTGGGTGGAGTCCTACGAGCAGTACTTC. The full variable domain, with the rest looked up from reference TRBV2 and TRBJ2-7, is EPEVTQTPSHQVTQMGQEVILRCVPISNHLYFYWYRQILGQKVEFLVSFYNNEISEKSEIFDDQFSVERPDGSNFTLKIRSTKLEDSAMYFCASMWVESYEQYFGPGTRLTVT.

This clone is medium-sized. The chain combines TRBV4-1 with TRBJ2-7, with D possibly TRBD1 on 7 matching bases. Germline-derived CDR1 and CDR2 are MGHRA and YSYEKL. V was trimmed by 1 base and J by 2 bases, leaving 12 bases between them. The CDR3 covers 15 residues. The CDR3 loop reads CASSQGAGGTYEQYF. The CDR3 DNA follows: TGCGCCAGCAGCCAAGGAGCAGGGGGGACCTACGAGCAGTACTTC.

V and J are TRBV6-4 and TRBJ2-1, with D possibly being TRBD2 (6 bases). This CDR3 is 13 amino acids long. Trimming stripped 3 bases from V and 8 bases from J, with 11 bases between. CDR1 and CDR2 (germline): MRHNA, SNTAGT. The CDR3 spells CASSDRLGDEQFF. In DNA, the CDR3 is TGTGCCAGCAGTGATAGACTAGGGGATGAGCAGTTCTTC.

The rearrangement uses TRBV30 and TRBJ1-4; maybe TRBD1 (6 bases). V lost 5 bases and J 6 bases, leaving 16 bases between the germline ends. The germline V gene encodes CDR1 GTSNPN and CDR2 SVGIG (reference sequence). The CDR3 length is 14 residues. CDR3 sequence reads: CAWGRGGRDEKLFF. CDR3 DNA sequence: TGTGCCTGGGGCCGCGGGGGGCGCGATGAAAAACTGTTTTTT.

The DNA for the CDR3 is TGTGCCAGCAGTTTAGGCTCAGGGGGCCCCACGGAGACCCAGTACTTC. It translates to CASSLGSGGPTETQYF. The chain recombines TRBV27 with TRBJ2-5, with 8 bases fitting TRBD1. The ends lost 2 bases at V and 5 bases at J; junction bases unmatched: 10. Germline V gene sequence: CDR1 MNHEY, CDR2 SMNVEV (reference sequence). The CDR3 is 16 amino acids.

This sequence joins TRBV5-8 and TRBJ2-5; TRBD1 matches at 10 bases. The CDR3 spans 13 residues. The ends lost 4 bases at V and 5 bases at J; junction bases unmatched: 2. CDR1 and CDR2 from the germline V gene are SGHTS and YDEGEE. The CDR3 loop is CASSRDRGETQYF. CDR3 in DNA: TGTGCCAGCAGCAGGGACAGGGGCGAGACCCAGTACTTC.

The chain links TRBV9 to TRBJ2-7, with a possible D match to TRBD1 (5 bases). Trimming shortened V by 4 bases and J by 2 bases, and 10 bases separated the two germline ends. This CDR3 is built from 13 residues. In germline, CDR1 is SGDLS, CDR2 YYNGEE. CDR3 loop: CASSSGQPYEQYF. As DNA, the CDR3 is TGTGCCAGCAGCTCCGGACAACCCTACGAGCAGTACTTC. Looking up the rest from reference TRBV9 and TRBJ2-7 gives the full variable domain: DSGVTQTPKHLITATGQRVTLRCSPRSGDLSVYWYQQSLDQGLQFLIQYYNGEERAKGNILERFSAQQFPDLHSELNLSSLELGDSALYFCASSSGQPYEQYFGPGTRLTVT.

J is TRBJ2-7 and V is TRBV28, with 9 bases that match TRBD1. Germline V gene data show CDR1 as MDHEN and CDR2 as SYDVKM. The CDR3 consists of 15 residues. V was pared by 7 bases and J by 0 bases, with 7 bases of the junction left unmatched. The CDR3 coding sequence is TGTGCCAGCACGACAGGGGGTGCCTTCTCCTACGAGCAGTACTTC. Translated: CASTTGGAFSYEQYF.

The genes are TRBV7-3 and TRBJ2-7; D is perhaps TRBD1 (5 bases). Germline V gene data show CDR1 as SGHTA and CDR2 as FQGTGA. CDR3 size: 14 residues. The V end was cut by 2 bases, the J end by 5 bases, with 13 bases between. The CDR3 coding sequence is TGTGCCAGCAGCTTAGGGGCAAATACCAACGAGCAGTACTTC. This sequence encodes CASSLGANTNEQYF. The complete variable domain, with remaining parts taken from reference TRBV7-3 and TRBJ2-7, reads GAGVSQTPSNKVTEKGKYVELRCDPISGHTALYWYRQSLGQGPEFLIYFQGTGAADDSGLPNDRFFAVRPEGSVSTLKIQRTERGDSAVYLCASSLGANTNEQYFGPGTRLTVT.

The table lists this clone with a few counts. V gene TRBV6-1 combines with J gene TRBJ2-7, with TRBD2 matching 7 bases. The J segment lost 3 bases and the V segment lost 10 bases, leaving 6 bases of the junction unmatched. The CDR3 length is 12 residues. CDR1 and CDR2 from the germline V gene are MNHNS and SASEGT. The CDR3 is CATQRGLYEQYF. The CDR3, as DNA: TGTGCCACACAGCGGGGCCTCTACGAGCAGTACTTC.

This sequence joins TRBV5-1 and TRBJ2-5; 10 bases line up with TRBD2. The germline V gene has CDR1 SGHRS and CDR2 YFSETQ. The trim removed 2 bases at V and 1 base at J, leaving 8 bases unmatched. There are 17 residues in the CDR3. CDR3 amino acids: CASSLGQGLATQETQYF. CDR3 sequence (DNA): TGCGCCAGCAGCTTAGGTCAGGGACTAGCGACCCAAGAGACCCAGTACTTC.

The rearrangement joins TRBV28 to TRBJ1-5; D is ambiguous. The CDR3 spans 14 residues. Per the germline V gene, CDR1 is MDHEN and CDR2 is SYDVKM. Trimming left V 1 base short and J 5 bases short, with 9 bases between. Written as DNA, the CDR3 is TGTGCCAGCAGTTTATCCAGAGGATATCAGCCCCAGCATTTT. This gives the protein CASSLSRGYQPQHF.

J is TRBJ1-5 and V is TRBV10-3; D is possibly TRBD1 (5 bases). The CDR3 runs 15 residues. The V gene's germline CDR1 is ENHRY and CDR2 SYGVKD. Trimming cost V 6 bases and J 1 base, with 13 bases left between them. Here the CDR3 DNA reads TGTGCCATCAGCACTACAGGTTCCAGCAATCAGCCCCAGCATTTT. Translating it yields CAISTTGSSNQPQHF.

The chain is built from TRBV12-5 and TRBJ2-3; 11 bases fit TRBD2. Germline CDR1 reads LGHNT; CDR2 reads FRNRAP. The length of the CDR3 is 16 residues. With V trimmed by 4 bases and J by 2 bases, 5 bases remained unmatched. The chain's CDR3 is CASGSGTSGVTDTQYF. Here the CDR3 DNA reads TGTGCTAGTGGTTCCGGGACTAGCGGAGTCACAGATACGCAGTATTTT.

J is TRBJ1-2 and V is TRBV1. TRBV1 is designated a pseudogene. The CDR3 consists of 15 residues. CDR3 DNA sequence: TGCACCAGCAGCCTCAAGGGACTGGACTTCTATGGCTACACCTTC. It encodes CTSSLKGLDFYGYTF.